These 7 T cell receptor beta chains originate from one sample sequenced in a study of CD8 T cells in Susac syndrome. An input of about 0.5 to 1 ug of RNA was subjected to reverse transcription using random hexamers. TCRdb re-derived calls from the immunoSEQ multiplex PCR reads in MiXCR, one entry per CDR3 protein. The data contain about 300,000 distinct CDR3 sequences, around 92% of them singletons. The sequencing sample was made of CD4+ T cells from PBMCs. Receptors originate from a human donor with multiple sclerosis.

V and J are TRBV20-1 and TRBJ1-2; maybe TRBD1 (6 bases). V shed 6 bases and J shed 1 base, with 15 bases lying between them. The germline CDR1 and CDR2 sequences are DFQATT and SNEGSKA (reference sequence). The CDR3 has 14 amino acids. The CDR3 sequence: CSAPAGQLNYGYTF. As DNA, the CDR3 is TGCAGTGCACCCGCCGGACAGCTTAACTATGGCTACACCTTC.

The table lists this clonotype with a few counts. The chain recombines TRBV19 with TRBJ2-1, with 8 nucleotides matching TRBD2. The V gene end was trimmed by 5 bases and the J gene end by 2 bases; junction bases not matched to a gene: 5. The germline V gene encodes CDR1 LNHDA and CDR2 SQIVND (reference sequence). This CDR3 is 15 amino acids long. CDR3 region: CASSSSGGAYNEQFF. CDR3 nucleotides: TGTGCCAGTAGTTCTTCCGGGGGGGCCTACAATGAGCAGTTCTTC.

The chain employs TRBV7-9 and TRBJ1-1; TRBD1 is a possible D gene (5 bases). Germline V CDR1 and CDR2: SEHNR, FQNEAQ (reference sequence). The V and J ends lost 2 bases and 3 bases respectively, with 16 bases between them. The CDR3 covers 16 residues. CDR3 bases: TGTGCCAGCAGCTTATCTGGGGGTTTGGCGCACACTGAAGCTTTCTTT. This translates into CASSLSGGLAHTEAFF.

This clonotype was observed a single time. This rearrangement joins TRBV12-3 or TRBV12-4 to TRBJ2-1, with TRBD1 identical over 7 bases. With 10 bases clipped from V and 6 bases from J, the junction kept 12 bases outside the gene matches. The length of the CDR3 is 14 residues. The CDR3 loop is CATVPLQGFNEQFF. DNA for the CDR3: TGTGCCACCGTCCCCTTACAGGGGTTCAATGAGCAGTTCTTC.

The chain joins TRBV5-5 to TRBJ1-1; D is undetermined. This CDR3 is 15 amino acids long. Germline V gives CDR1 SGHKS, CDR2 YYEKEE (reference sequence). V lost 0 bases and J lost 1, with 10 bases in between. CDR3: CASSLVGTANTEAFF. The CDR3 DNA reads as TGTGCCAGCAGCTTGGTGGGTACGGCGAACACTGAAGCTTTCTTT.

The chain carries TRBV14 and TRBJ2-5; D not certain. CDR1 is SGHDN, CDR2 FVKESK, per germline. The CDR3 extends over 13 amino acids. The V and J ends lost 0 bases and 4 bases respectively, with 6 bases between them. Here the CDR3 reads CASSQDLRETQYF. CDR3 nucleotides: TGTGCCAGCAGCCAAGACCTTCGAGAGACCCAGTACTTC.

This chain connects TRBV29-1 to TRBJ2-3; possibly TRBD1 for D (6 bases). Germline values: CDR1 SQVTM, CDR2 ANQGSEA. The length of the CDR3 is 14 residues. V was pared by 7 bases and J by 4 bases, with 18 bases between. The CDR3: CSGRLDPGADTQYF. CDR3 DNA: TGCAGCGGGCGGTTGGACCCAGGGGCAGATACGCAGTATTTT.